A selection of T cell receptor beta chains follows, all from one sample in a study of T cell responses to AZD1222 COVID-19 vaccine. The method was immunoSEQ multiplex PCR; TCRdb's version includes in-frame clones alone and lacks a portion of them. The profile covers over 130,000 clones, with around 91% appearing a single time and 4.7% taken by the ten largest. The sequenced sample was peripheral blood, obtained on day 0 of AZD1222 vaccination. The receptors here all came from an adult in good health. Each CDR3 is given without its conserved first and last residue. Fields, in order: V gene, J gene, CDR3 protein.

v_call: TRBV9
j_call: TRBJ1-1
cdr3_aa: ASSGRQGAPTEAF

v_call: TRBV5-4
j_call: TRBJ2-7
cdr3_aa: ASSSRRERVDEQY

v_call: TRBV6-5
j_call: TRBJ1-4
cdr3_aa: ASSYSTGRANEKLF

v_call: TRBV28
j_call: TRBJ1-2
cdr3_aa: ASSSGGVANYGYT

v_call: TRBV28
j_call: TRBJ1-4
cdr3_aa: ASSLSRRENREKLF

v_call: TRBV28
j_call: TRBJ2-5
cdr3_aa: ASSLQDSPGETQY

v_call: TRBV13
j_call: TRBJ1-6
cdr3_aa: ASSPRAGGGYSPLH

v_call: TRBV7-9
j_call: TRBJ1-1
cdr3_aa: ASSLAGGRWVEAF

v_call: TRBV19
j_call: TRBJ1-5
cdr3_aa: ASKGRDRDRNQPQH

v_call: TRBV2
j_call: TRBJ2-7
cdr3_aa: ASGKGAQSEQY

v_call: TRBV27
j_call: TRBJ2-7
cdr3_aa: ASSLQTGTVYEQY

v_call: TRBV2
j_call: TRBJ2-7
cdr3_aa: ASRGGLADSYEQY